The present T cell receptor (beta chain) was sequenced within a study of T cells in localized non-small cell lung cancer. Study results and limitations: Clonality peaked in uninvolved adjacent lung rather than tumor. Elevated blood T cell density was associated with longer overall survival.

This clone is labeled as medium-sized. Antigen unknown. Data came from immunoSEQ multiplex PCR; TCRdb stores just in-frame clones and leaves some out. This sample yields approximately 11,000 clones, of which around 82% are seen a single time; around 21% belongs to the top ten. Germline CDR1 DFQATT, CDR2 SNEGSKA (reference sequence). Between the trimmed V and J ends, which lost 7 bases and 7 bases, there was a span of 13 bases. The CDR3 runs to 11 residues. Sequences were derived from peripheral blood mononuclear cells, sampled before any cancer treatment. The receptor was derived from a female donor aged 60 or older with stage II lung adenocarcinoma. The genes are TRBV20-1 and TRBJ1-1; D remains ambiguous. CDR3: CSVTERGEAFF. The CDR3 bases are TGCAGTGTCACGGAGAGAGGTGAAGCTTTCTTT.